The 23 T cell receptor beta chains given below trace back to one sample, sequenced in a study of CD8 T cells in ankylosing spondylitis (dated by TCRdb to 2015 to 2018). For these TCRs, the target antigens are not known. Libraries were built with 5' RACE. The data were produced on an Illumina HiSeq 2500. The public reads were reprocessed in TCRdb via fastp at Q25 and MiXCR, keeping in-frame beta chains. Each entry merges the rows of one CDR3 protein and shows their most common DNA and genes. For this sample the table gives around 490,000 distinct CDR3 sequences, of which less than 6% were detected only once. Roughly 3.3% of the sample belongs to the ten largest clones. The paper as a whole reports these results and caveats: A TCR beta motif made up of under ten highly homologous amino acid variants appeared to be characteristic of blood from ankylosing spondylitis patients.

The sample was blood, either unsorted or a sorted T cell fraction (not recorded which). The receptor set was obtained from a male donor with ankylosing spondylitis.

The sample holds a few counts of this clonotype. The genes are TRBV7-3 and TRBJ2-7; D is ambiguous. Germline V gene data show CDR1 as SGHTA and CDR2 as FQGTGA. The CDR3 is 13 amino acids. V was trimmed by 5 bases and J by 10 bases, leaving 18 bases between them. The CDR3 sequence: CASSPVGASPQYF. The CDR3 DNA reads TGTGCCAGCAGCCCAGTCGGCGCCTCACCCCAGTACTTC.

This clonotype was detected ten times or more. The CDR3 loop reads CASSLIQLQETQYF. The DNA of the CDR3 is TGTGCCAGCAGCTTAATCCAGCTCCAAGAGACCCAGTACTTC. The V and J genes are TRBV7-9 and TRBJ2-5; D is ambiguous. The V end lost 2 bases, the J end lost 1 base, and 8 bases lay between the germline ends. The germline gives CDR1 SEHNR, CDR2 FQNEAQ (reference sequence). This CDR3 contains 14 residues.

This clonotype appeared many times. This sequence joins TRBV28 and TRBJ2-5; tentatively, D is TRBD2 (7 bases). V lost 0 bases and J 4 bases, leaving 18 bases between the germline ends. Germline CDR1 and CDR2: MDHEN and SYDVKM. The CDR3 spans 17 residues. In nucleotides, the CDR3 is TGTGCCAGCAGTTTATGGCGGGGGCGGGGTTTTGGAGAGACCCAGTACTTC. Amino acid sequence: CASSLWRGRGFGETQYF. The full variable domain, completed using reference TRBV28 and TRBJ2-5, is DVKVTQSSRYLVKRTGEKVFLECVQDMDHENMFWYRQDPGLGLRLIYFSYDVKMKEKGDIPEGYSVSREKKERFSLILESASTNQTSMYLCASSLWRGRGFGETQYFGPGTRLLVL.

This clonotype has at least ten counts. The V gene is TRBV4-2, the J gene TRBJ2-7; a possible D gene is TRBD2 (6 bases). The germline V gene encodes CDR1 LGHNA and CDR2 YNFKEQ. V was pared by 4 bases and J by 3 bases, with 16 bases between. CDR3 length equals 15 residues. The CDR3 DNA reads as TGTGCCAGCAGCCTTGACGCGGGGAGGCTCTACGAGCAGTACTTC. Amino acids: CASSLDAGRLYEQYF.

Only a few counts were recorded for this clonotype. The chain has TRBV7-9 and TRBJ2-7; 8 nucleotides agree with TRBD1. Germline V CDR1 and CDR2: SEHNR, FQNEAQ (reference sequence). The junction had 6 bases not matched to a gene; V was cut back by 5 bases and J by 0 bases. This CDR3 region has 15 residues. The DNA of the CDR3 is TGTGCCAGCAGCGCGACAGGGGCCAACTCCTACGAGCAGTACTTC. It encodes CASSATGANSYEQYF. The full variable domain, its missing parts supplied by reference TRBV7-9 and TRBJ2-7, is DTGVSQNPRHKITKRGQNVTFRCDPISEHNRLYWYRQTLGQGPEFLTYFQNEAQLEKSRLLSDRFSAERPKGSFSTLEIQRTEQGDSAMYLCASSATGANSYEQYFGPGTRLTVT.

This clonotype came up many times. This rearrangement joins TRBV5-6 to TRBJ2-3; TRBD1 matches at 9 bases. The germline V gene encodes CDR1 SGHDT and CDR2 YYEEEE. This CDR3 is 13 amino acids long. Losses at the gene ends were 4 bases for V and 11 bases for J; bases not matched to a gene: 8. In DNA form, the CDR3 reads TGTGCCAGCAGCCAATCCGGGACAGGGTGGCAGTATTTT. Its protein is CASSQSGTGWQYF.

The sample holds many counts of this clonotype. An end of the junction differs from the germline gene, which may be a read error. The CDR3 here is CASSQDDISGTSGGPSDF. CDR3 sequence (DNA): TGTGCCAGCAGCCAAGATGATATTTCTGGGACTAGCGGGGGACCGTCAGACTTC. The V call is TRBV4-2, the J call TRBJ2-7, with 14 bases identical to TRBD2. The germline CDR1 and CDR2 sequences are LGHNA and YNFKEQ. The CDR3 consists of 18 residues.

This clonotype has at least ten counts. The chain combines TRBV6-5 with TRBJ2-4, with D possibly TRBD2 on 5 matching bases. V was pared by 0 bases and J by 4 bases, with 10 bases between. The CDR3 has 15 amino acids. CDR1 MNHEY and CDR2 SVGAGI come from the germline V gene. Here the CDR3 reads CASSYSEGYKNIQYF. CDR3 sequence (DNA): TGTGCCAGCAGTTACTCCGAGGGTTATAAAAACATTCAGTACTTC.

At least ten counts were recorded for this clonotype. This rearrangement joins TRBV5-1 to TRBJ2-7; D tentatively reads TRBD1 or TRBD2 (5 bases each). This CDR3 comprises 13 residues. CDR1 is SGHRS, CDR2 YFSETQ, per germline. Trimming left V 6 bases short and J 5 bases short, with 15 bases between. The CDR3 loop reads CASTLTGLHEQYF. For the CDR3, the DNA is TGCGCCAGCACCCTAACGGGGCTCCACGAGCAGTACTTC. The whole variable domain, filled in from reference TRBV5-1 and TRBJ2-7, reads KAGVTQTPRYLIKTRGQQVTLSCSPISGHRSVSWYQQTPGQGLQFLFEYFSETQRNKGNFPGRFSGRQFSNSRSEMNVSTLELGDSALYLCASTLTGLHEQYFGPGTRLTVT.

This clonotype showed up many times. The V gene is TRBV28, the J gene TRBJ2-5; perhaps TRBD1 as D (6 bases). This CDR3 has 13 residues. Trimming took 4 bases from V and 9 from J, leaving 15 bases between them. The germline gives CDR1 MDHEN, CDR2 SYDVKM. Here the CDR3 DNA reads TGTGCCAGCAGTTGGCATGACAGGCAGGCCCAGTACTTC. It translates to CASSWHDRQAQYF.

A few counts support this clonotype. The rearrangement uses TRBV3-1 and TRBJ1-1; D is ambiguous. This CDR3 contains 12 residues. Per germline, CDR1 LGHDT and CDR2 YNNKEL (reference sequence). The germline V and J ends were trimmed by 5 bases and 4 bases, with 8 bases remaining between them. The CDR3: CASSSTFTEAFF. Written as DNA, the CDR3 is TGTGCCAGCAGCAGCACCTTCACTGAAGCTTTCTTT.

This clonotype was found many times. The CDR3 reads CASSALDRGYEQYF. Here the CDR3 DNA reads TGTGCCAGCAGCGCACTGGACAGGGGCTACGAGCAGTACTTC. This chain uses TRBV9 with TRBJ2-7, with 9 bases lining up with TRBD1. Germline values: CDR1 SGDLS, CDR2 YYNGEE. The CDR3 spans 14 residues. V lost 3 bases, J lost 3 bases, and 4 bases stayed unmatched.

This clonotype was recorded many times. This CDR3 reads CASSQAPSGGTGEQYF. The DNA for the CDR3 is TGCGCCAGCAGCCAAGCCCCTAGCGGGGGAACGGGCGAGCAGTACTTC. The chain joins TRBV4-3 to TRBJ2-7, with 10 nucleotides matching TRBD2. CDR3 length equals 16 residues. Trimming removed 1 base from V and 6 bases from J; junction bases left unmatched: 9. The germline V gene encodes CDR1 LGHNA and CDR2 YSLEER.

The rearrangement joins TRBV13 to TRBJ2-7; 8 bases line up with TRBD1. V shed 4 bases, J shed 6 bases, and the junction held 5 bases outside the gene matches. Germline values: CDR1 PRHDT, CDR2 FYEKMQ (reference sequence). The CDR3 is 13 residues long. The CDR3 DNA is TGTGCCAGCAGCTCAGGGGGCACCTGCGAGCAGTACTTC. Its translation is CASSSGGTCEQYF.

As concerns this clonotype: This could be a read error, since a much larger clone is one nucleotide away. The chain combines TRBV20-1 with TRBJ2-6; a weak D match, TRBD1 (6 bases). From germline, CDR1 is DFQATT and CDR2 SNEGSKA (reference sequence). The CDR3 spans 15 residues. CDR3 DNA sequence: TGCAGTGTCCAGGGGCGCTTCTCTGGGGCCAGCGTCCTGACTTTC. Protein: CSVQGRFSGASVLTF.

This clonotype occurred many times. The chain couples TRBV7-8 to TRBJ1-2, with 7 bases aligning to TRBD1. V was clipped by 5 bases and J by 4 bases; unmatched bases: 10. The CDR3 runs 15 residues. CDR1 SGHVS and CDR2 FQNEAQ come from the germline V gene. The CDR3 coding sequence is TGTGCCAGCAGCCCGCAAAGGGGGCGATTCTATGGCTACACCTTC. Its protein product is CASSPQRGRFYGYTF. Together with reference TRBV7-8 and TRBJ1-2, the CDR3 gives the full variable domain: GAGVSQSPRYKVAKRGQDVALRCDPISGHVSLFWYQQALGQGPEFLTYFQNEAQLDKSGLPSDRFFAERPEGSVSTLKIQRTQQEDSAVYLCASSPQRGRFYGYTFGSGTRLTVV.

This clonotype showed up many times. The chain joins TRBV7-6 to TRBJ2-7, with TRBD2 matching over 8 bases. V shed 1 base and J 2 bases; nucleotides not matched to a gene: 1. The CDR3 extends over 14 amino acids. Germline V gene lookup returns CDR1 SGHVS and CDR2 FNYEAQ. The CDR3 bases are TGTGCCAGCAGCTTAGGAGCGGGGGCCTACGAGCAGTACTTC. This codes for CASSLGAGAYEQYF.

This clonotype was picked up many times. This chain connects TRBV5-1 to TRBJ2-7; the match to TRBD2 covers 7 bases. Germline V gene data show CDR1 as SGHRS and CDR2 as YFSETQ. The junction had 7 bases not matched to a gene; V was cut back by 5 bases and J by 5 bases. This CDR3 region has 13 residues. The CDR3 nucleotides read TGCGCCAGCAGACGGGGGGATCTCCACGAGCAGTACTTC. It codes for CASRRGDLHEQYF.

At least ten counts were recorded for this clonotype. V and J are TRBV20-1 and TRBJ2-1, with a weak D call TRBD2 (5 bases). The CDR3 loop spans 16 amino acids. Looked up from germline, CDR1 is DFQATT and CDR2 is SNEGSKA (reference sequence). Trimming removed 0 bases from V and 0 bases from J, with 12 bases in between. The CDR3 DNA follows: TGCAGTGCTAGAGAGGGAGCAGCGAGCTCCTACAATGAGCAGTTCTTC. Amino acids: CSAREGAASSYNEQFF.

This clonotype was recorded at least ten times. The chain joins TRBV7-2 to TRBJ1-1; possibly TRBD1 for D (5 bases). The V gene's germline CDR1 is SGHTA and CDR2 FQGNSA. V lost 1 base and J 4 bases, leaving 13 bases between the germline ends. The CDR3 extends over 15 amino acids. The CDR3 DNA reads as TGTGCCAGCAGCTTAGTGGTAGGGGTCGGCACTGAAGCTTTCTTT. Its translation is CASSLVVGVGTEAFF.

The rearrangement links TRBV2 to TRBJ1-5; D is perhaps TRBD1 (5 bases). Germline loops: CDR1 SNHLY, CDR2 FYNNEI. The CDR3 spans 14 residues. Trimming left V 5 bases short and J 5 bases short, with 13 bases between. CDR3 residues: CASSSDGGDQPQHF. As DNA, the CDR3 is TGTGCCAGCAGTTCGGACGGGGGTGATCAGCCCCAGCATTTT.

Comment on this clonotype: This may come from a read error, since a much larger clone is one base off. V and J are TRBV20-1 and TRBJ2-5, with D unclear. Trimming shortened V by 6 bases and J by 7 bases, and 15 bases separated the two germline ends. The V gene's germline CDR1 is DFQATT and CDR2 SNEGSKA (reference sequence). This CDR3 spans 12 amino acids. The chain's CDR3 is CSAPRSLGTQYF. The CDR3 coding sequence is TGCAGTGCCCCCCGGTCTCTGGGGACCCAGTACTTC.

This clonotype showed up many times. This chain connects TRBV6-2 or TRBV6-3 to TRBJ2-7, with D possibly TRBD1 on 6 matching bases. CDR1 MNHEY and CDR2 SVGEGT come from the germline V gene. V was shortened by 8 bases and J by 4 bases, with 15 bases between the two germline ends. The CDR3 totals 13 residues. The CDR3 DNA sequence: TGTGCCAGCGGGCGAACAGGGCCGTACGAGCAGTACTTC. Residues: CASGRTGPYEQYF.